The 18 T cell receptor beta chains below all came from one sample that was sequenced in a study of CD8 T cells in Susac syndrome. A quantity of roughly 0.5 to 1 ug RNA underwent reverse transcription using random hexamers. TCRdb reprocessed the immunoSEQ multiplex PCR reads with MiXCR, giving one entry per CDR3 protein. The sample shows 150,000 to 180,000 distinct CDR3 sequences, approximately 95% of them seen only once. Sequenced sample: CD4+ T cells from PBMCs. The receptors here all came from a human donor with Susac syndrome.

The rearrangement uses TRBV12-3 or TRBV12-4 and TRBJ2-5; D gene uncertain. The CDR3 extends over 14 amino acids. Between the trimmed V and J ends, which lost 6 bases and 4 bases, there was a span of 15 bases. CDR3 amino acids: CASSLRRLRETQYF. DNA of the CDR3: TGTGCCAGCAGCCTCCGGCGCCTTAGAGAGACCCAGTACTTC.

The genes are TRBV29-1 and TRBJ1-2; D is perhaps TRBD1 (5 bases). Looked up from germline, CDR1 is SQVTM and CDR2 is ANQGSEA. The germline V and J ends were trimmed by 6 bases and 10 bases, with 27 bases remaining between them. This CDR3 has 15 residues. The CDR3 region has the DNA TGCAGCGTAAAGACAGAGCCCGACGTAACTATGGACTACACCTTC. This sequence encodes CSVKTEPDVTMDYTF.

The CDR3: CASSLTSFVSEQYF. Here the CDR3 DNA reads TGTGCCAGCAGCCTGACTAGTTTTGTCTCCGAGCAGTACTTC. The V call is TRBV11-3, the J call TRBJ2-7; a weak D match, TRBD2 (6 bases). The CDR3 extends over 14 amino acids. CDR1 is SGHNT, CDR2 YENEEA, per germline. The V end lost 5 bases, the J end lost 6 bases, and 17 bases lay between the germline ends. The whole variable domain, filled in from reference TRBV11-3 and TRBJ2-7, reads EAGVVQSPRYKIIEKKQPVAFWCNPISGHNTLYWYLQNLGQGPELLIRYENEEAVDDSQLPKDRFSAERLKGVDSTLKIQPAELGDSAVYLCASSLTSFVSEQYFGPGTRLTVT.

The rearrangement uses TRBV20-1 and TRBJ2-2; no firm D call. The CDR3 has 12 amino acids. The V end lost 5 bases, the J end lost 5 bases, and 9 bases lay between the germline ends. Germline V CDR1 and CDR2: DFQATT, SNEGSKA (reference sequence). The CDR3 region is CSAGKGTGELFF. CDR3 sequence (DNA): TGCAGTGCTGGAAAGGGTACCGGGGAGCTGTTTTTT.

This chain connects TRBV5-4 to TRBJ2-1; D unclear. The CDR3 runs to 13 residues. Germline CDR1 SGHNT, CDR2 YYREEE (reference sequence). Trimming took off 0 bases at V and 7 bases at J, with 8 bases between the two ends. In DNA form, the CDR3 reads TGTGCCAGCAGCTTGGATGGGTGGAATGAGCAGTTCTTC. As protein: CASSLDGWNEQFF.

The DNA for the CDR3 is TGTGCCAGCAGCCCAGGGGGCAACGGGGTCACCGGGGAGCTGTTTTTT. Translated: CASSPGGNGVTGELFF. The V gene is TRBV7-3, the J gene TRBJ2-2; TRBD1 aligns across 8 bases. Germline CDR1 is SGHTA and CDR2 is FQGTGA. The CDR3 extends over 16 amino acids. With V trimmed by 5 bases and J by 4 bases, 9 bases remained unmatched.

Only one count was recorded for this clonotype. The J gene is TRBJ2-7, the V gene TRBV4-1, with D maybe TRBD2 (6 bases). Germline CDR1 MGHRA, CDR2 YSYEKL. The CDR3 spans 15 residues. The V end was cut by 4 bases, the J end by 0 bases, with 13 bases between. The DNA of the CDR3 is TGCGCCAGCAGCCTGACCGGGACTGACTCCTACGAGCAGTACTTC. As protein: CASSLTGTDSYEQYF.

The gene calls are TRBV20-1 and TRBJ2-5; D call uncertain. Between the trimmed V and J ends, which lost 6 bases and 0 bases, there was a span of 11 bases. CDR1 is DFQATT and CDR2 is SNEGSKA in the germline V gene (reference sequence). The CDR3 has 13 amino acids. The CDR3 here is CSAPPVNQETQYF. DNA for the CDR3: TGCAGTGCCCCCCCAGTAAACCAAGAGACCCAGTACTTC.

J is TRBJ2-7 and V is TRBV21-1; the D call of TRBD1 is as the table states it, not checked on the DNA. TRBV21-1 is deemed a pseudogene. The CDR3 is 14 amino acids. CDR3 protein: CASSKDIGSDEQYF. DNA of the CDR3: TGTGCCAGCAGCAAGGACATCGGTAGCGACGAGCAGTACTTC.

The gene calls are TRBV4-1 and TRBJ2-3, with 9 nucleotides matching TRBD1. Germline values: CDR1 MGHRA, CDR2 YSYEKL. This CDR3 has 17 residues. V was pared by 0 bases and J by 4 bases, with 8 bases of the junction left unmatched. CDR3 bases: TGCGCCAGCAGCCAAGAGATACAGGGGGCGCTTGCAGATACGCAGTATTTT. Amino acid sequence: CASSQEIQGALADTQYF.

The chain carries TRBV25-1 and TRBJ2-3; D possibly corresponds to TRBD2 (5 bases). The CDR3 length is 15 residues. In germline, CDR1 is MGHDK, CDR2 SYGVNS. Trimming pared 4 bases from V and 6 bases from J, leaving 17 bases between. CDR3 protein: CASSGDYSSADTQYF. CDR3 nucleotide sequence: TGTGCCAGCAGTGGAGACTATAGCAGCGCGGATACGCAGTATTTT.

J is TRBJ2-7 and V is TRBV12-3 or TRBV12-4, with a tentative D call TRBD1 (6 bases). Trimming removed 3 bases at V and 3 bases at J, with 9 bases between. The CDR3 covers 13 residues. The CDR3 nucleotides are TGTGCCAGCAGTTTTGGGACAATCTACGAGCAGTACTTC. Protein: CASSFGTIYEQYF.

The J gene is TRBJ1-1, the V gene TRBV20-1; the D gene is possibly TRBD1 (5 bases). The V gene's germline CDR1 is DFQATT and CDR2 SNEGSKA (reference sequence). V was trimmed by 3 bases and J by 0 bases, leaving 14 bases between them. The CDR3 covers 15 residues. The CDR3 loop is CSASNPGDMNTEAFF. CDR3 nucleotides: TGCAGTGCTAGTAACCCGGGGGATATGAACACTGAAGCTTTCTTT.

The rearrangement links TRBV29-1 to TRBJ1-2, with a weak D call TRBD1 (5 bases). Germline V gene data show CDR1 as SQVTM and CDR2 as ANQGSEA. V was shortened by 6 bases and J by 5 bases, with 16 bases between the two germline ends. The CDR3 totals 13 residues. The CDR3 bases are TGCAGCGTCGCCACCGGGACGAGTTATGGCTACACCTTC. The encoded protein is CSVATGTSYGYTF.

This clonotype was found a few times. The CDR3 reads CASSPLGRKNTEAFF. The CDR3 DNA is TGTGCCAGCAGCCCACTGGGACGGAAGAACACTGAAGCTTTCTTT. The rearrangement joins TRBV7-3 to TRBJ1-1; possible D gene TRBD1, 5 bases. The CDR3 is made up of 15 amino acids. Trimming cost V 5 bases and J 1 base, with 14 bases left between them. The germline V gene encodes CDR1 SGHTA and CDR2 FQGTGA. The full variable domain, completed using reference TRBV7-3 and TRBJ1-1, is GAGVSQTPSNKVTEKGKYVELRCDPISGHTALYWYRQSLGQGPEFLIYFQGTGAADDSGLPNDRFFAVRPEGSVSTLKIQRTERGDSAVYLCASSPLGRKNTEAFFGQGTRLTVV.

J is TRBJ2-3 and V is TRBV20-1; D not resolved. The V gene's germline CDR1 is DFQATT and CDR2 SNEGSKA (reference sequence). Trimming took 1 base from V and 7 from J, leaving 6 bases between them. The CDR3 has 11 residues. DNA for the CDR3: TGCAGTGCTAGAGTGCTGAATACGCAGTATTTT. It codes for CSARVLNTQYF.

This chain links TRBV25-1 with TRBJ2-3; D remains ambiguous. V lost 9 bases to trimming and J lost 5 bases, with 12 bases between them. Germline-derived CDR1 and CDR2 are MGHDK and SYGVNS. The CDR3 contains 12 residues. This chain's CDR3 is CASDDLGDTQYF. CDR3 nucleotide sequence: TGTGCCAGTGACGACTTGGGAGATACGCAGTATTTT. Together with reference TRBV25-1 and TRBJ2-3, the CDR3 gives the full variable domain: EADIYQTPRYLVIGTGKKITLECSQTMGHDKMYWYQQDPGMELHLIHYSYGVNSTEKGDLSSESTVSRIRTEHFPLTLESARPSHTSQYLCASDDLGDTQYFGPGTRLTVL.

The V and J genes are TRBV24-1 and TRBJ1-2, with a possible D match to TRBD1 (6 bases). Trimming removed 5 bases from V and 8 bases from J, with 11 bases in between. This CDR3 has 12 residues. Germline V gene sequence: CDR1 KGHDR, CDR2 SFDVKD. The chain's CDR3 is CATSAQGYGYTF. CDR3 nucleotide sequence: TGTGCCACCAGTGCCCAGGGGTACGGCTACACCTTC.